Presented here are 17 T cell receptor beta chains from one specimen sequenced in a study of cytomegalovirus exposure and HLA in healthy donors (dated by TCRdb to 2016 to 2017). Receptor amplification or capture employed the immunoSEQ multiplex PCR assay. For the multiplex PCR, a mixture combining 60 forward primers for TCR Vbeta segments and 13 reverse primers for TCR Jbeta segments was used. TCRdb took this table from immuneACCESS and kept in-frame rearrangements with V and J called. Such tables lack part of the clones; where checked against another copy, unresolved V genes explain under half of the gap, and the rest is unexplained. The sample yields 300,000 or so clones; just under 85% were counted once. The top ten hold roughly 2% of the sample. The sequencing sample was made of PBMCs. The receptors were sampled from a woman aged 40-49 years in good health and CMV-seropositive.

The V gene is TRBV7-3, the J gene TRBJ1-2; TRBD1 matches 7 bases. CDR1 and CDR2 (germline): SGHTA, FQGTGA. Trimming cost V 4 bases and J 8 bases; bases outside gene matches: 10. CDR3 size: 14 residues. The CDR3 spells CASSSGPQGGGYTF. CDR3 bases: TGTGCCAGCAGCTCGGGACCCCAGGGGGGCGGCTACACCTTC. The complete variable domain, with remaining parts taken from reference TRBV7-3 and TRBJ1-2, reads GAGVSQTPSNKVTEKGKYVELRCDPISGHTALYWYRQSLGQGPEFLIYFQGTGAADDSGLPNDRFFAVRPEGSVSTLKIQRTERGDSAVYLCASSSGPQGGGYTFGSGTRLTVV.

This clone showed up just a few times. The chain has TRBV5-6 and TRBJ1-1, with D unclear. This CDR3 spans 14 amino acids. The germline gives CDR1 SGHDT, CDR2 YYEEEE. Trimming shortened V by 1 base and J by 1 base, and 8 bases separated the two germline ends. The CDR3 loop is CASSLYQENTEAFF. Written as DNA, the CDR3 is TGTGCCAGCAGCTTGTATCAGGAGAACACTGAAGCTTTCTTT. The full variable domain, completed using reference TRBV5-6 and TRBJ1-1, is DAGVTQSPTHLIKTRGQQVTLRCSPKSGHDTVSWYQQALGQGPQFIFQYYEEEERQRGNFPDRFSGHQFPNYSSELNVNALLLGDSALYLCASSLYQENTEAFFGQGTRLTVV.

This chain's CDR3 is CASALLSAEAFF. The CDR3 DNA follows: TGTGCCAGCGCCCTTCTGAGCGCTGAAGCTTTCTTT. The chain carries TRBV5-6 and TRBJ1-1; D is unresolved. Trimming pared 7 bases from V and 6 bases from J, leaving 13 bases between. The CDR3 runs to 12 residues. Germline loops: CDR1 SGHDT, CDR2 YYEEEE.

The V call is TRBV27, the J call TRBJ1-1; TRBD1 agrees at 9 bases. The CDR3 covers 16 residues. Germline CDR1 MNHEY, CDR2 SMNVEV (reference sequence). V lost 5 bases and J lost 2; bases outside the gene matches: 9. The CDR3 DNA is TGTGCCAGCAGTCCAGGACAGGGGTTTTCTAACACTGAAGCTTTCTTT. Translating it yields CASSPGQGFSNTEAFF.

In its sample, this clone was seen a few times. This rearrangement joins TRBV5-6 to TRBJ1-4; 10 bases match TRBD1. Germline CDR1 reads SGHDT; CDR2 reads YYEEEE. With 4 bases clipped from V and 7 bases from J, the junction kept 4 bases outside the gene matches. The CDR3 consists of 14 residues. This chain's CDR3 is CASSLGQGSEKLFF. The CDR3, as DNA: TGTGCCAGCAGCCTGGGACAGGGGAGTGAAAAACTGTTTTTT.

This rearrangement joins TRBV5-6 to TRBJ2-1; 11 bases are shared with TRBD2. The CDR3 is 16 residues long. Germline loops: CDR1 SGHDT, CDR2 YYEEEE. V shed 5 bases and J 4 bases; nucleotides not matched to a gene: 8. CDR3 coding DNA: TGTGCCAGCAGTTATAGCGGGAGGGGTGGGTACAATGAGCAGTTCTTC. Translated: CASSYSGRGGYNEQFF.

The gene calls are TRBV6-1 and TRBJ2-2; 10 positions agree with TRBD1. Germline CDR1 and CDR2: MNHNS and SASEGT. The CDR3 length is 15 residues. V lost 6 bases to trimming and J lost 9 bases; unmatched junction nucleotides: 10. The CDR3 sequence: CASRLGTGDNRELFF. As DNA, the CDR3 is TGTGCCAGCAGATTGGGGACAGGGGACAACCGGGAGCTGTTTTTT.

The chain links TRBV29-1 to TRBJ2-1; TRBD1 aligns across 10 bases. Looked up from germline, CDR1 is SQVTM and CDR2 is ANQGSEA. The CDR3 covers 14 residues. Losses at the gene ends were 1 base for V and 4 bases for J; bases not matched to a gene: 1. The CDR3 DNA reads TGCAGCGTTGAAGGGACAGGGGGTTACAATGAGCAGTTCTTC. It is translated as CSVEGTGGYNEQFF.

The CDR3 region is CASSSAGGSGANVLTF. The CDR3 DNA is TGTGCCAGCAGCTCCGCCGGGGGATCTGGGGCCAACGTCCTGACTTTC. The chain combines TRBV7-2 with TRBJ2-6, with a tentative D call TRBD2 (6 bases). The V gene lost 4 bases and the J gene lost 1 base, with 11 bases spanning the gap. Germline V gives CDR1 SGHTA, CDR2 FQGNSA. The CDR3 length is 16 residues.

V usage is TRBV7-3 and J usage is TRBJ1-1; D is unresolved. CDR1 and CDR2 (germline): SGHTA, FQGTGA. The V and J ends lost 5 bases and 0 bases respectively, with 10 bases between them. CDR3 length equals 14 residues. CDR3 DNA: TGTGCCAGCAGCCCGGGGAACCTGAACACTGAAGCTTTCTTT. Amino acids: CASSPGNLNTEAFF.

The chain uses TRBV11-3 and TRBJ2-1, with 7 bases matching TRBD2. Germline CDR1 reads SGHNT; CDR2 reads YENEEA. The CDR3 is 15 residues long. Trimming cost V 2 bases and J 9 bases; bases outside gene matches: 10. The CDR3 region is CASSLSRAGVAEQFF. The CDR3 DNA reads TGTGCCAGCAGCTTAAGTCGCGCGGGAGTTGCTGAGCAGTTCTTC.

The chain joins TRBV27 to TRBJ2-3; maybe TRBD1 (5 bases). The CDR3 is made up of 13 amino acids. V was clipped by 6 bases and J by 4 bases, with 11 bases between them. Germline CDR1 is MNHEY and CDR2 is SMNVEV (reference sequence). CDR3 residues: CASRLLGADTQYF. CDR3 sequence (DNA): TGTGCCAGCAGGCTCCTAGGGGCAGATACGCAGTATTTT.

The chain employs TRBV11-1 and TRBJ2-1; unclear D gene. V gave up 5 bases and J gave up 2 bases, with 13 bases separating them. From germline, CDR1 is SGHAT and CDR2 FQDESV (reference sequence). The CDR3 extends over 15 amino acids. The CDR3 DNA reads TGTGCCAGCAGCGTAGACGGGTCCCCCTACAATGAGCAGTTCTTC. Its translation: CASSVDGSPYNEQFF.

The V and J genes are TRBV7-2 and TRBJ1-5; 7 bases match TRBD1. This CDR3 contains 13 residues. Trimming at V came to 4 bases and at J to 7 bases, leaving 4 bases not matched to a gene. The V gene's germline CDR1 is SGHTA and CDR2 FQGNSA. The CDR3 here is CASSYRGGQPQHF. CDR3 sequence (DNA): TGTGCCAGCAGCTACAGGGGAGGCCAGCCCCAGCATTTT.

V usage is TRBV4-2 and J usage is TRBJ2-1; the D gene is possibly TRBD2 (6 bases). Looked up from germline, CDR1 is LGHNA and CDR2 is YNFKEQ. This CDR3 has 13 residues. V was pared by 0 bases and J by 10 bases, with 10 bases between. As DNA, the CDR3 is TGTGCCAGCAGCCAAGAGGGAGGTGGAGAGCAGTTCTTC. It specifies CASSQEGGGEQFF.

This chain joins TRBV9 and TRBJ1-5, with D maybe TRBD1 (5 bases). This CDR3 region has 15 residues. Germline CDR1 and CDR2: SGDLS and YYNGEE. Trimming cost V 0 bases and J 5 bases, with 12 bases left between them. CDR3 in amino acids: CASSVGSGVDQPQHF. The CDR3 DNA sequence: TGTGCCAGCAGCGTAGGTTCGGGGGTAGATCAGCCCCAGCATTTT.

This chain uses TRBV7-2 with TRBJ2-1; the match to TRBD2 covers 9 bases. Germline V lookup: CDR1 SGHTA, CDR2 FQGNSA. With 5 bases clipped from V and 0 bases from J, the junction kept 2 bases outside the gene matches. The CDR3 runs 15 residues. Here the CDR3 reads CASSSGGSSYNEQFF. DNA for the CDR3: TGTGCCAGCAGCAGCGGGGGGAGCTCCTACAATGAGCAGTTCTTC.